This entry describes one TCR beta chain. The antigen it recognizes is unknown. No base quality values were provided; no much bigger clone lies one nucleotide off. This sample stems from a study of T cells after yellow fever vaccination (dated by TCRdb to between 2018 and 2021). Regarding the research as a whole: The SMART-Seq v4 Ultra Low Input RNA kit was used to prepare libraries from fractions with low cell numbers. To follow T-cell clones before and after primary and booster YFV17D yellow fever vaccination, bulk TCR alpha and beta repertoires were sequenced over time. Two healthy male donors made up the cohort, one aged 18 to 30 years and the other aged 30 to 40 years. Blood was drawn at multiple timepoints before and after primary and secondary immunization, with bulk PBMC replicates and cell subsets isolated.

Overall results and qualifications from the work: FACS-sorted repertoires could contain abundant contaminating clonotypes from the bulk population, so computational filtering was required. A small fraction of clonotypes appeared in both the CD4 and CD8 compartments, likely as a result of convergent recombination. Only a couple of donors were included in the study, so the extent to which the findings can be generalized is limited. Most clones expanded after primary vaccination were re-detected after the booster (almost 98% of CD4 and 80% to 90% of CD8), suggesting broad memory maintenance. Compared with the primary T-cell response, the secondary T-cell response was faster but weaker, reaching its peak on day 5 rather than on day 15.

Sample treatment or condition, as interpreted from the label and publication: live attenuated yellow fever vaccine strain. A standard Ficoll-Paque protocol was used to isolate PBMCs from peripheral blood. Dynabeads CD4 and CD8 positive selection kits were used to isolate the CD4 and CD8 T-cell fractions. TriZol was used to extract RNA from bulk PBMCs, from CD4 and CD8 fractions, and from dextramer-positive and dextramer-negative fractions. The reads were generated on an Illumina NovaSeq 6000. Synthesis of TCR cDNA relied on 5'RACE template switching, a step that introduced a universal primer site along with unique molecular identifiers. Priming for cDNA synthesis came from both the TCR alpha and TCR beta constant segments. Libraries were amplified in two PCR steps, with sample barcodes and sequencing adapters added in the second step. Sequencing of libraries was done on Illumina HiSeq 2500 (2x100 bp) or NovaSeq (2x150 bp). Processing in the source paper ran as follows. MIGEC handled demultiplexing of reads and collapsing into UMI consensus sequences, while MiXCR performed V(D)J alignment. Vaccine-responding clonotypes were defined with edgeR using replicate PBMC samples, requiring FDR below 0.01 and a log2 fold change above 5 up to day 15. Each bulk clonotype received a CD4 or CD8 identity based on whether the sequenced CD4 or CD8 repertoire contained that clonotype at higher abundance. TCRdb reanalyzed the raw reads on its own, using fastp at Q25 for trimming and MiXCR for clone calling, and kept in-frame beta chains. All rows with the same CDR3 protein become a single entry with the most common DNA and genes. These V and J calls are TCRdb output, not the study's own analysis. The sample has about 300,000 distinct CDR3 sequences on record, less than 9.5% of them singletons. The ten largest clonotypes hold about 3% of the sample.

V is cut back by 5 bases and J by 2 bases, with 9 bases in the junction unmatched. From a lookup of the germline V gene, CDR1 and CDR2 are SGHTA and FQGNSA. Measured from the cysteine to the phenylalanine, the CDR3 is 16 residues long. Only the CDR3 DNA is retained, 48 bases long and in frame from the first base. The sample here was CD4+ T cells sorted from PBMCs, taken 5 days after the yellow fever booster vaccination. The origin of this receptor is a man between 18 and 35 years old who received the YFV17D yellow fever vaccine. The chain couples TRBV7-2 to TRBJ2-3; 8 bases in the junction line up with TRBD2. The CDR3: CASSRMGAGVTDTQYF. The DNA sequence is given as TGTGCCAGCAGCCGTATGGGAGCGGGGGTCACAGATACGCAGTATTTT.